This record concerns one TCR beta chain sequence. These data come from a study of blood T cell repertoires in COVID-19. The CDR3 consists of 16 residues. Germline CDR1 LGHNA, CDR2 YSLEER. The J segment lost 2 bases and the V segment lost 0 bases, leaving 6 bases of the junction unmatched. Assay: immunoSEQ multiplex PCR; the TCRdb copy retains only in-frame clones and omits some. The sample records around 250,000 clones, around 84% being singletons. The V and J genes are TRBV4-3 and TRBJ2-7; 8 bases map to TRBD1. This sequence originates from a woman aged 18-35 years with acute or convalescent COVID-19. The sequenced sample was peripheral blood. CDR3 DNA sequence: TGCGCCAGCAGCCAAGATCGACAGGGGTTGACCTACGAGCAGTACTTC. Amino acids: CASSQDRQGLTYEQYF.